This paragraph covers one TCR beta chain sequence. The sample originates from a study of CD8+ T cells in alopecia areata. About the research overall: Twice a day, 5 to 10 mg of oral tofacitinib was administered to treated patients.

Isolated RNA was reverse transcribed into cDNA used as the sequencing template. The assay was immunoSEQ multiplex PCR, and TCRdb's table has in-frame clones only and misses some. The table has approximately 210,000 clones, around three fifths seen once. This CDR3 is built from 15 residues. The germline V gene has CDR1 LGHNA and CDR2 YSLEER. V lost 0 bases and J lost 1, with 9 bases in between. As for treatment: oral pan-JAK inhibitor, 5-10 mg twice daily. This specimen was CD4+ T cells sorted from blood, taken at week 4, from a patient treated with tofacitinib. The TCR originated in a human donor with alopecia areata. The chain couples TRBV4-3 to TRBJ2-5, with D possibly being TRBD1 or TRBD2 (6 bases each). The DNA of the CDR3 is TGCGCCAGCAGCCAAGATCCGGGGGCCCAAGAGACCCAGTACTTC. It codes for CASSQDPGAQETQYF.